The clone carrying this TCR beta chain was counted at least ten times. Its antigen is not known. Germline CDR1 reads DFQATT; CDR2 reads SNEGSKA (reference sequence). Trimming cost V 6 bases and J 2 bases; bases outside gene matches: 4. The CDR3 extends over 14 amino acids. The data belong to a study of T cells after yellow fever vaccination. Study results and limitations: Post-booster samples contained most primary-vaccination clones (nearly 98% CD4, approximately 88% CD8). A minor fraction of clonotypes spanned both CD4 and CD8 compartments.

It was through 5'RACE template switching that TCR cDNA was made, with a universal primer site and UMIs added. Via MiXCR, TCRdb re-called the 5' RACE reads, giving one row per CDR3 protein. The data show about 130,000 distinct CDR3 sequences, under 7% seen once. The sequence was obtained from a man aged 25 to 40 who received the YFV17D yellow fever vaccine. The J gene is TRBJ2-3, the V gene TRBV20-1; 11 positions agree with TRBD2. The sample was CD4+ T cells sorted from PBMCs, taken 10 days after the yellow fever booster vaccination. The CDR3 bases are TGCAGTGCCCGGGGACTAGCGGTCACAGATACGCAGTATTTT. Protein: CSARGLAVTDTQYF.